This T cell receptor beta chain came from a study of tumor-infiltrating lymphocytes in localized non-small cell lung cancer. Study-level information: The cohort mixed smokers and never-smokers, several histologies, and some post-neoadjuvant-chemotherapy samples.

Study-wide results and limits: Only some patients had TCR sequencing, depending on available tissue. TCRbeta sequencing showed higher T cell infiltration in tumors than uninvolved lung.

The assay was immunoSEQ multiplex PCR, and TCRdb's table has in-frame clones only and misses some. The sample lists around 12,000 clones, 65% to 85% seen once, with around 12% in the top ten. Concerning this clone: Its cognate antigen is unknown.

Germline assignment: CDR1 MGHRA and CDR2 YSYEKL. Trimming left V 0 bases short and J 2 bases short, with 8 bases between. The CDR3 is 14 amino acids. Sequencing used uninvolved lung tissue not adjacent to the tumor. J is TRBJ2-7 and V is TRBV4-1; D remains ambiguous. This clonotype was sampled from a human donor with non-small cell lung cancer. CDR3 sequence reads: CASSQDRFTYEQYF. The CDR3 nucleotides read TGCGCCAGCAGCCAAGACAGATTTACCTACGAGCAGTACTTC.